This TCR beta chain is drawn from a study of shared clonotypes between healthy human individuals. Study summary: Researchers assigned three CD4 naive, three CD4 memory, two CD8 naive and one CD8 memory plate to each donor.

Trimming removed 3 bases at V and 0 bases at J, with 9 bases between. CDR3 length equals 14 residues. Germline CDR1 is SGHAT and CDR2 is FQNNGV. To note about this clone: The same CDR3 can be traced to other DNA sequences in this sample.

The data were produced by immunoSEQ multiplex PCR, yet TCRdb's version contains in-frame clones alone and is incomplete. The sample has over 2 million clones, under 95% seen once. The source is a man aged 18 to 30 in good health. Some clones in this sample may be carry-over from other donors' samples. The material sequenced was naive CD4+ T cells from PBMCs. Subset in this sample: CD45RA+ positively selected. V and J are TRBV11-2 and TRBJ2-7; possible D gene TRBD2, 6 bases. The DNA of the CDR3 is TGTGCCAGCAGCTTTGGGAGGAGCTCCTACGAGCAGTACTTC. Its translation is CASSFGRSSYEQYF.